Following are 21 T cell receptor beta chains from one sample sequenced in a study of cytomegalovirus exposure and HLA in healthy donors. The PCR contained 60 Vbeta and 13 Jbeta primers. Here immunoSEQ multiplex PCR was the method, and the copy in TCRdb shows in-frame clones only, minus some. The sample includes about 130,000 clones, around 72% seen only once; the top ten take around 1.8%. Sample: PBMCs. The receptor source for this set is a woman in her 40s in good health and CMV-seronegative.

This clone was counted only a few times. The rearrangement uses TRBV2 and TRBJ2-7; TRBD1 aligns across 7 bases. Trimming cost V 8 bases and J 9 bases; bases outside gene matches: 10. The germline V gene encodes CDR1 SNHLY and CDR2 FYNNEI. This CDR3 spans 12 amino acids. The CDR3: CASGDSGVGQYF. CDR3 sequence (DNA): TGTGCCAGCGGGGACAGTGGGGTCGGGCAGTACTTC.

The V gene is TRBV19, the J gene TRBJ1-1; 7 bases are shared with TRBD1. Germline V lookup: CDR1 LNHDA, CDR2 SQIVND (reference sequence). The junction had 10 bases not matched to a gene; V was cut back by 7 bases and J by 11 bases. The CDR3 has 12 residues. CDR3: CASKAPGGPAFF. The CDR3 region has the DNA TGTGCCAGTAAGGCGCCAGGGGGACCCGCTTTCTTT. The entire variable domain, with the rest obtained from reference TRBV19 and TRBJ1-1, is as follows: DGGITQSPKYLFRKEGQNVTLSCEQNLNHDAMYWYRQDPGQGLRLIYYSQIVNDFQKGDIAEGYSVSREKKESFPLTVTSAQKNPTAFYLCASKAPGGPAFFGQGTRLTVV.

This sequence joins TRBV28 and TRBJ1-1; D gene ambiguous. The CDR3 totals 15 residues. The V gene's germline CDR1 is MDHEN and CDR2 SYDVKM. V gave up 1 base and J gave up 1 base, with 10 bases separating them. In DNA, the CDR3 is TGTGCCAGCAGTTTATCCCTGGCTTCGAACACTGAAGCTTTCTTT. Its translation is CASSLSLASNTEAFF.

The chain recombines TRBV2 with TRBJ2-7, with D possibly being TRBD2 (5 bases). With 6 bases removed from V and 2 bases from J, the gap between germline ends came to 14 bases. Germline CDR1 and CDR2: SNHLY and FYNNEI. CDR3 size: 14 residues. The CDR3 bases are TGTGCCAGCAGGGGTAGGTACGGGACCTACGAGCAGTACTTC. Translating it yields CASRGRYGTYEQYF.

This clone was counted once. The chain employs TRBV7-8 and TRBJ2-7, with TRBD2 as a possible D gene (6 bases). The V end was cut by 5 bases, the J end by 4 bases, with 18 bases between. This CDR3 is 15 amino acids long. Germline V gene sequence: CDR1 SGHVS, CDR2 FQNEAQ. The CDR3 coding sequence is TGTGCCAGCAGCGAAAGACGGCTAGCGCCGTACGAGCAGTACTTC. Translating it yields CASSERRLAPYEQYF.

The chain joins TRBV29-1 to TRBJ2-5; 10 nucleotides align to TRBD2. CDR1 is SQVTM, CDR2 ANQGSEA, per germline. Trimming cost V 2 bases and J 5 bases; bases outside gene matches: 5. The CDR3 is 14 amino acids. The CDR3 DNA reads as TGCAGCGTTGAACTAGCGGGAGTGGTGGAGACCCAGTACTTC. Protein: CSVELAGVVETQYF.

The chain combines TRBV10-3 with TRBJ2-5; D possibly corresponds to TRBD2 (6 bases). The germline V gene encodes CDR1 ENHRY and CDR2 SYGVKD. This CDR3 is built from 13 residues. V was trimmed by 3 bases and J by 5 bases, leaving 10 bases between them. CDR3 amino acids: CAISDAGGETQYF. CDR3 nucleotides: TGTGCCATCAGTGATGCCGGGGGTGAGACCCAGTACTTC.

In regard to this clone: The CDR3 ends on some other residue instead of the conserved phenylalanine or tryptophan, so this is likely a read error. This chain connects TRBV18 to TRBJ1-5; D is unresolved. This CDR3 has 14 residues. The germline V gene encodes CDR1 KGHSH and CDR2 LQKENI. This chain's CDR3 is CASSPYNSDQPQHS. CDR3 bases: TGTGCCAGCTCACCGTATAATAGCGATCAGCCCCAGCATTCT.

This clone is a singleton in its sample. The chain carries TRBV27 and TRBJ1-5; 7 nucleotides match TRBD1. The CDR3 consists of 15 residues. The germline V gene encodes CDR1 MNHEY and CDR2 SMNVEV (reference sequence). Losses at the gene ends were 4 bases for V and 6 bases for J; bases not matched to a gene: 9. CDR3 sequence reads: CASSYTGAASQPQHF. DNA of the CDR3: TGTGCCAGCAGTTATACAGGGGCCGCAAGTCAGCCCCAGCATTTT.

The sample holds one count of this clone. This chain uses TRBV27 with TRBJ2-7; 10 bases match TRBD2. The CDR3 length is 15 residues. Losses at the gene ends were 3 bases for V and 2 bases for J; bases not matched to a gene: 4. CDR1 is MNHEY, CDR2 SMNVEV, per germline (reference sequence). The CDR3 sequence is CASSFTTSGAYEQYF. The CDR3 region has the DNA TGTGCCAGCAGTTTTACAACTAGCGGGGCCTACGAGCAGTACTTC.

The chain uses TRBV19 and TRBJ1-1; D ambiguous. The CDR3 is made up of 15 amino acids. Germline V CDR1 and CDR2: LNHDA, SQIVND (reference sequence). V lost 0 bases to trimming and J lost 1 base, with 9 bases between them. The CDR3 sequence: CASSIEYGRNTEAFF. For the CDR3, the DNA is TGTGCCAGTAGTATAGAGTACGGTCGGAACACTGAAGCTTTCTTT. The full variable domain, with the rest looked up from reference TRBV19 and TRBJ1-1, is DGGITQSPKYLFRKEGQNVTLSCEQNLNHDAMYWYRQDPGQGLRLIYYSQIVNDFQKGDIAEGYSVSREKKESFPLTVTSAQKNPTAFYLCASSIEYGRNTEAFFGQGTRLTVV.

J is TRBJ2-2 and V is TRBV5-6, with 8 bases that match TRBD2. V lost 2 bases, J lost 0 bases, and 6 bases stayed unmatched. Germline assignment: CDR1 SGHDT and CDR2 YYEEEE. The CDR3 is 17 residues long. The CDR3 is CASSFSLAGTNTGELFF. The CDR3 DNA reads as TGTGCCAGCAGCTTCAGCCTAGCGGGTACGAACACCGGGGAGCTGTTTTTT.

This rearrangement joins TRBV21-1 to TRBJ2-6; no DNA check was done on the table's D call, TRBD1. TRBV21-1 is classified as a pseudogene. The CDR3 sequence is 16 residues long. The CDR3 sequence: CASSRDQGSGANVLTF. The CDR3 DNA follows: TGTGCCAGCAGCAGAGATCAGGGTTCCGGGGCCAACGTCCTGACTTTC.

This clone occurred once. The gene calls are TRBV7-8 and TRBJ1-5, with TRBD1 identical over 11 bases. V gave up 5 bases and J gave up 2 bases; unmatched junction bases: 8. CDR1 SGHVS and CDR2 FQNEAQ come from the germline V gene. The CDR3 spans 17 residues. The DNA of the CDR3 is TGTGCCAGCAGCCCGGACAGGGGGCGATTTGGCAATCAGCCCCAGCATTTT. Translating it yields CASSPDRGRFGNQPQHF.

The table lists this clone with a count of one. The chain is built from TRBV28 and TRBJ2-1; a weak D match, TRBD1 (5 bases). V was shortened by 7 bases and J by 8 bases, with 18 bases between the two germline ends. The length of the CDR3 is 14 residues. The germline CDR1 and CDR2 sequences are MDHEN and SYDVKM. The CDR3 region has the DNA TGTGCCAGCACCCGAGCAGGGTTTGGGGATGAGCAGTTCTTC. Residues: CASTRAGFGDEQFF.

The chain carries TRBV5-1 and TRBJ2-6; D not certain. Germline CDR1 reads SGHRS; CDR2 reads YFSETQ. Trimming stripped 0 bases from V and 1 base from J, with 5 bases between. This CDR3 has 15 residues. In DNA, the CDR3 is TGCGCCAGCAGCTTGGGAGGTTCTGGGGCCAACGTCCTGACTTTC. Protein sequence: CASSLGGSGANVLTF. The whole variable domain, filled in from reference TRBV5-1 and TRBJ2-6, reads KAGVTQTPRYLIKTRGQQVTLSCSPISGHRSVSWYQQTPGQGLQFLFEYFSETQRNKGNFPGRFSGRQFSNSRSEMNVSTLELGDSALYLCASSLGGSGANVLTFGAGSRLTVL.

The chain's CDR3 is CASSPSVLNTEAFF. CDR3 DNA: TGTGCCAGCAGCCCTTCGGTGCTGAACACTGAAGCTTTCTTT. V usage is TRBV7-9 and J usage is TRBJ1-1; D uncertain. Per germline, CDR1 SEHNR and CDR2 FQNEAQ (reference sequence). The CDR3 runs 14 residues. V lost 5 bases and J lost 0, with 10 bases in between.

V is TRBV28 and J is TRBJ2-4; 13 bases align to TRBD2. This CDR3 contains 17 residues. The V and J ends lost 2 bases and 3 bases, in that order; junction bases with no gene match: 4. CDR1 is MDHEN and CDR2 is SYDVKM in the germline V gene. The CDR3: CASSLPGLAGHKNIQYF. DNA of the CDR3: TGTGCCAGCAGTTTACCGGGACTAGCGGGGCACAAAAACATTCAGTACTTC.

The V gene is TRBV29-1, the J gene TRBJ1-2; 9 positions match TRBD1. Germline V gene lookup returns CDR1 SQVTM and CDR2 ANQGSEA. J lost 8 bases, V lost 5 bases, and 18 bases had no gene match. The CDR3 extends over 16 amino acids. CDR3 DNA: TGCAGCGTTCAATCGGGGACAGGGACCCGGGTAAGAGGCTACACCTTC. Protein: CSVQSGTGTRVRGYTF.

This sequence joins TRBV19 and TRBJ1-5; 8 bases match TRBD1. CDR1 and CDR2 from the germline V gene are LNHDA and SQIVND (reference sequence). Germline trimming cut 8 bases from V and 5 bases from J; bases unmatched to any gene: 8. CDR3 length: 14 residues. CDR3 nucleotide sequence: TGTGCCAGTCGAAAAGGACAGGGAGATCAGCCCCAGCATTTT. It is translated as CASRKGQGDQPQHF.

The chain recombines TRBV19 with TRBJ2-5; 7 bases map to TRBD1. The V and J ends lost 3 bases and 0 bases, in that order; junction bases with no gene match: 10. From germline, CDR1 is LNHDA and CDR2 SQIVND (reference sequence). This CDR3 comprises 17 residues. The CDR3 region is CASSMGTAASHQETQYF. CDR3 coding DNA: TGTGCCAGTAGTATGGGGACAGCCGCGTCCCACCAAGAGACCCAGTACTTC.